The next 4 T cell receptor beta chains were all read from a single sample in a study of T cell responses to AZD1222 COVID-19 vaccine. Assay: immunoSEQ multiplex PCR; the TCRdb copy retains only in-frame clones and omits some. Of about 100,000 clones detected, roughly nine tenths appear once; the ten largest clones hold under 2%. The starting material was peripheral blood, obtained on day 0 of AZD1222 vaccination. The receptors come from an adult in good health.

The V call is TRBV5-1, the J call TRBJ2-4; a possible D gene is TRBD1 (6 bases). CDR1 is SGHRS and CDR2 is YFSETQ in the germline V gene. With 3 bases removed from V and 3 bases from J, the gap between germline ends came to 16 bases. The CDR3 extends over 16 amino acids. The DNA of the CDR3 is TGCGCCAGCAGCTCACAGTACAGGGCCTACAAAAACATTCAGTACTTC. As protein: CASSSQYRAYKNIQYF.

This chain joins TRBV29-1 and TRBJ1-1; D ambiguous. CDR1 SQVTM and CDR2 ANQGSEA come from the germline V gene. The CDR3 contains 15 residues. V was shortened by 5 bases and J by 7 bases, with 23 bases between the two germline ends. DNA for the CDR3: TGCAGCGTTTCCCGTCGTGTCTCGGGTGAGGGTGAAGCTTTCTTT. This translates into CSVSRRVSGEGEAFF.

V is TRBV10-2 and J is TRBJ2-3; D not resolved. Trimming stripped 7 bases from V and 4 bases from J, with 12 bases between. CDR1 and CDR2 (germline): WSHSY, SAAADI. The CDR3 loop spans 13 amino acids. CDR3: CASKVVMADTQYF. In DNA form, the CDR3 reads TGCGCCAGCAAAGTGGTTATGGCAGATACGCAGTATTTT.

V usage is TRBV5-6 and J usage is TRBJ1-5, with D perhaps matching TRBD1 (5 bases). The ends were cut back, 0 bases at V and 9 bases at J, with 10 bases in the middle. CDR1 and CDR2 (germline): SGHDT, YYEEEE. The CDR3 spans 13 residues. The chain's CDR3 is CASSLGRGGPQHF. In nucleotides, the CDR3 is TGTGCCAGCAGCTTGGGTAGGGGAGGGCCCCAGCATTTT.